Shown below are 14 T cell receptor beta chains from a single sample sequenced in a study of T cell repertoires in cytomegalovirus infection. One entry per CDR3 protein results from TCRdb running MiXCR on the reads. The sample gives some 920,000 distinct CDR3 sequences, under 40% of which show up once; 13% is in the top ten. The antigens for these receptors are not known. The input for sequencing was cultured CD8+ T cells from PBMCs, taken from culture after CMV antigen stimulation. The receptors were gathered from a human donor in good health (CMV status not recorded). Some clones in this sample may be carry-over from other donors' samples.

The gene calls are TRBV2 and TRBJ1-1; maybe TRBD1 (6 bases). Trimming stripped 6 bases from V and 7 bases from J, with 24 bases between. The CDR3 is made up of 16 amino acids. CDR1 SNHLY and CDR2 FYNNEI come from the germline V gene. CDR3 loop: CASSPPKGDLVNEAFF. CDR3 bases: TGTGCCAGCAGCCCTCCTAAGGGGGATTTGGTCAATGAAGCTTTCTTT.

In its sample, this clonotype was seen a few times. The rearrangement links TRBV6-1 to TRBJ1-5, with D possibly matching TRBD1 (6 bases). Trimming cost V 8 bases and J 3 bases, with 17 bases left between them. Germline lookup yields CDR1 MNHNS and CDR2 SASEGT. The CDR3 totals 15 residues. CDR3 residues: CASALLTGDNQPQHF. As DNA, the CDR3 is TGTGCCAGCGCGCTTTTGACAGGAGACAATCAGCCCCAGCATTTT.

The chain has TRBV12-5 and TRBJ1-1, with TRBD1 as a possible D gene (5 bases). Trimming removed 1 base from V and 4 bases from J, with 7 bases in between. Germline V lookup: CDR1 LGHNT, CDR2 FRNRAP. This CDR3 contains 13 residues. The CDR3 loop reads CASGLAGGTEAFF. The CDR3, as DNA: TGTGCTAGTGGTTTGGCCGGGGGCACTGAAGCTTTCTTT.

J is TRBJ2-5 and V is TRBV6-8, with 7 nucleotides matching TRBD2. The CDR3 has 15 amino acids. V was clipped by 5 bases and J by 1 base; unmatched bases: 7. Germline loops: CDR1 MNHGY, CDR2 SAAAGT. CDR3 loop: CASSTLGGIQETQYF. The DNA for the CDR3 is TGTGCCAGCAGTACCTTGGGGGGGATCCAAGAGACCCAGTACTTC.

The sample holds a few counts of this clonotype. The V gene is TRBV6-2 or TRBV6-3, the J gene TRBJ2-7; no clear D gene. Germline values: CDR1 MNHEY, CDR2 SVGEGT. CDR3 length: 12 residues. V was trimmed by 0 bases and J by 4 bases, leaving 4 bases between them. CDR3 residues: CASSYSLYEQYF. CDR3 DNA sequence: TGTGCCAGCAGTTACTCCCTGTACGAGCAGTACTTC.

This clonotype was seen a few times. This chain connects TRBV27 to TRBJ1-5; D not certain. V dropped 4 bases and J dropped 3 bases, with 10 bases sitting between them. Germline CDR1 reads MNHEY; CDR2 reads SMNVEV (reference sequence). This CDR3 is 14 amino acids long. The CDR3 reads CASSSREANQPQHF. As DNA, the CDR3 is TGTGCCAGCAGTTCCCGGGAAGCCAATCAGCCCCAGCATTTT.

This chain links TRBV12-3 or TRBV12-4 with TRBJ2-7; unclear D gene. This CDR3 contains 12 residues. Trimming took off 6 bases at V and 3 bases at J, with 9 bases between the two ends. CDR3 in DNA: TGTGCCAGCAGAGAGGACGGCTACGAGCAGTACTTC. The encoded protein is CASREDGYEQYF.

The rearrangement joins TRBV27 to TRBJ2-7, with D possibly TRBD1 on 5 matching bases. Germline values: CDR1 MNHEY, CDR2 SMNVEV (reference sequence). The CDR3 is 13 amino acids. Trimming removed 3 bases at V and 5 bases at J, with 11 bases between. The CDR3 DNA is TGTGCCAGCAGTTTTGGCAGGGAAGACGAGCAGTACGTC. Translation: CASSFGREDEQYV.

The gene calls are TRBV6-2 or TRBV6-3 and TRBJ1-2; 7 nucleotides match TRBD1. V trimming: 1 base; J trimming: 6 bases; junction bases outside the gene matches: 8. The germline gives CDR1 MNHEY, CDR2 SVGEGT. This CDR3 spans 15 amino acids. The CDR3 sequence is CASSYLRRQGDGYTF. DNA of the CDR3: TGTGCCAGCAGTTACTTGAGGAGACAGGGCGATGGCTACACCTTC.

Notes on this clonotype: The junction and the germline gene differ at one end; a read error may be behind it. The chain has TRBV7-2 and TRBJ1-5; D unresolved. From germline, CDR1 is SGHTA and CDR2 FQGNSA. The CDR3 is made up of 13 amino acids. The CDR3 nucleotides read TGTGCCAACAGCTTAAACCAGGCGGCCCAACGGCATTTT. It encodes CANSLNQAAQRHF.

The V and J genes are TRBV9 and TRBJ2-2; a weak D match, TRBD1 (5 bases). V lost 0 bases, J lost 2 bases, and 11 bases lay in between. The CDR3 has 16 residues. In germline, CDR1 is SGDLS, CDR2 YYNGEE. CDR3 sequence (DNA): TGTGCCAGCAGCGTAGTTCAACAGGATAACACCGGGGAGCTGTTTTTT. Encoded protein: CASSVVQQDNTGELFF.

The chain carries TRBV20-1 and TRBJ1-1; no firm D call. Germline V lookup: CDR1 DFQATT, CDR2 SNEGSKA (reference sequence). The germline V and J ends were trimmed by 5 bases and 0 bases, with 10 bases remaining between them. The CDR3 loop spans 13 amino acids. This CDR3 reads CSAYDTVNTEAFF. CDR3 sequence (DNA): TGCAGTGCTTACGACACAGTGAACACTGAAGCTTTCTTT.

The genes are TRBV7-2 and TRBJ1-2; possible D gene TRBD1, 5 bases. The CDR3 is 14 residues long. V lost 6 bases and J lost 0, with 11 bases in between. Germline V gene lookup returns CDR1 SGHTA and CDR2 FQGNSA. CDR3 residues: CASRPRGANYGYTF. The CDR3 region has the DNA TGTGCCAGCAGACCTAGGGGTGCTAACTATGGCTACACCTTC.

This clonotype came up once. A much bigger clone sits one base away, suggesting this may be a read error. The genes are TRBV7-6 and TRBJ2-3, with D tentatively TRBD1 (5 bases). The CDR3 covers 15 residues. Trimming left V 1 base short and J 11 bases short, with 19 bases between. CDR1 and CDR2 from the germline V gene are SGHVS and FNYEAQ. The CDR3 DNA reads as TGTGCCAGCAGCTTAGTTCCAGGTCTAGGACATATGCAGTATTTT. It encodes CASSLVPGLGHMQYF.